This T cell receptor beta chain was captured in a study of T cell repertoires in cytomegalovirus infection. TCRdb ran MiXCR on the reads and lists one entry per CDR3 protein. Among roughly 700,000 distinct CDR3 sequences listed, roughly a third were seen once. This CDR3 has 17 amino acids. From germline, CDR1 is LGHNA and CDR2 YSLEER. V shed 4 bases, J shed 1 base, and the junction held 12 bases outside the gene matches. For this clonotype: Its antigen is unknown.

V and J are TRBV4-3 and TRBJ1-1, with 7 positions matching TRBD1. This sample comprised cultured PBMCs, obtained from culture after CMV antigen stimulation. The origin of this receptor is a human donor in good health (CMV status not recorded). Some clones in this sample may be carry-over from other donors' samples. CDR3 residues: CASSLRQGSLGNTEAFF. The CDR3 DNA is TGCGCCAGCAGCCTTCGACAGGGCAGCTTAGGGAACACTGAAGCTTTCTTT.